Ten or more counts support the clone carrying this T cell receptor beta chain. Its antigen remains unknown. The sample comes from a study of regulatory T cells in long-lasting Graves disease. Whole-study results and caveats: Clonotypes that were public and shared totalled about 2,500 in persistent patients versus over 800 in new patients. Less diverse TCR repertoires were seen in persistent Graves' patients than in newly diagnosed ones.

Libraries of TCR beta came from iRepertoire HTBI primers plus Arm-PCR of CDR3 regions. TCRdb re-called the multiplex PCR reads through MiXCR, storing one row per CDR3 protein. The table includes 300,000 to 400,000 distinct CDR3 sequences, 15% to 19% detected once. Time point noted: newly diagnosed GD, antithyroid drugs for less than 3 months. Making the TCR library involved RNA that had been extracted from PBMCs. Germline V gene data show CDR1 as MGHRA and CDR2 as YSYEKL. V was shortened by 2 bases and J by 6 bases, with 8 bases between the two germline ends. The CDR3 extends over 13 amino acids. The clonotype was recovered from a female donor with Graves disease. Here the sequenced sample was peripheral blood mononuclear cells (PBMCs), taken at new diagnosis, from a patient treated with antithyroid drugs. The V and J genes are TRBV4-1 and TRBJ2-1, with no clear D. This chain's CDR3 is CASSQKDRNEQFF. The CDR3 DNA is TGCGCCAGCAGCCAAAAGGACCGCAATGAGCAGTTCTTC.